A selection of T cell receptor beta chains follows, all from one sample in a study of T cells in Graves' hyperthyroidism and ophthalmopathy. Each CDR3 protein gets one entry after TCRdb re-called the multiplex PCR reads with MiXCR. The sample contains approximately 600,000 distinct CDR3 sequences, approximately 14% of which appear only once. The specimen sequenced was blood. These receptors all stem from a woman between 18 and 30 years old with Graves' ophthalmopathy. Both conserved end residues are part of each CDR3. The D gene is left open where the match is weak. Clone size is given for some rows only: seen once, a few or many times, or a class if the clone is expanded.

v_gene: TRBV28
j_gene: TRBJ2-7
abundance: many
d_gene: .
CDR3aa: CASCDGREGFEQYF
CDR3nt: TGTGCCAGCTGCGACGGACGGGAAGGGTTCGAGCAGTACTTC

v_gene: TRBV4-2
j_gene: TRBJ2-5
abundance: .
d_gene: TRBD2
CDR3aa: CASSLVTPPSGRETQYF
CDR3nt: TGTGCCAGCAGCCTGGTAACCCCCCCTAGCGGGAGGGAGACCCAGTACTTC

v_gene: TRBV25-1
j_gene: TRBJ1-1
abundance: few
d_gene: .
CDR3aa: CASSDVEGGNTEAFF
CDR3nt: TGTGCCAGCAGTGATGTAGAGGGAGGGAACACTGAAGCTTTCTTT

v_gene: TRBV12-3/TRBV12-4
j_gene: TRBJ1-5
abundance: many
d_gene: .
CDR3aa: CASRNSNQPQHF
CDR3nt: TGTGCCAGCAGAAATAGCAATCAGCCCCAGCATTTT

v_gene: TRBV27
j_gene: TRBJ1-5
abundance: many
d_gene: .
CDR3aa: CASSPKLRNQPQHF
CDR3nt: TGTGCCAGCAGCCCTAAACTACGCAATCAGCCCCAGCATTTT

v_gene: TRBV5-8
j_gene: TRBJ2-7
abundance: .
d_gene: TRBD1
CDR3aa: CASSQERTGKAYEQYF
CDR3nt: TGTGCCAGCAGTCAGGAACGGACAGGGAAGGCTTACGAGCAGTACTTC

v_gene: TRBV18
j_gene: TRBJ1-1
abundance: many
d_gene: .
CDR3aa: CASSPNGDNTEAFF
CDR3nt: TGTGCCAGCTCACCCAACGGGGATAACACTGAAGCTTTCTTT

v_gene: TRBV28
j_gene: TRBJ2-3
abundance: .
d_gene: .
CDR3aa: CASSTPGYTDTQYF
CDR3nt: TGTGCCAGCAGTACACCGGGATACACAGATACGCAGTATTTT

v_gene: TRBV4-1
j_gene: TRBJ1-2
abundance: few
d_gene: .
CDR3aa: CASSQFRGIQGNYGYTF
CDR3nt: TGCGCCAGCAGCCAATTTCGGGGAATACAGGGTAACTATGGCTACACCTTC

v_gene: TRBV20-1
j_gene: TRBJ2-2
abundance: many
d_gene: TRBD1
CDR3aa: CSARTAGQGVTGELFF
CDR3nt: TGCAGTGCTAGGACGGCGGGACAGGGGGTCACCGGGGAGCTGTTTTTT

v_gene: TRBV6-1
j_gene: TRBJ2-2
abundance: many
d_gene: .
CDR3aa: CASKGNTGELFF
CDR3nt: TGTGCCAGCAAGGGGAACACCGGGGAGCTGTTTTTT

v_gene: TRBV12-3/TRBV12-4
j_gene: TRBJ1-4
abundance: .
d_gene: TRBD1
CDR3aa: CASSPTGFNEKLFF
CDR3nt: TGTGCCAGCAGCCCGACAGGGTTTAATGAAAAACTGTTTTTT

v_gene: TRBV7-3
j_gene: TRBJ1-6
abundance: many
d_gene: TRBD1
CDR3aa: CASSRGQGSSPLHF
CDR3nt: TGTGCCAGCAGCCGCGGACAGGGCAGTTCACCCCTCCACTTT

v_gene: TRBV12-5
j_gene: TRBJ1-1
abundance: many
d_gene: .
CDR3aa: CASGPRDVNTEAFF
CDR3nt: TGTGCTAGTGGCCCAAGGGACGTTAACACTGAAGCTTTCTTT

v_gene: TRBV3-1
j_gene: TRBJ2-7
abundance: many
d_gene: TRBD1
CDR3aa: CASSQGQGIYEQYF
CDR3nt: TGTGCCAGCAGCCAAGGACAGGGGATATACGAGCAGTACTTC

v_gene: TRBV12-3/TRBV12-4
j_gene: TRBJ2-2
abundance: .
d_gene: .
CDR3aa: CASRPPGATGELFF
CDR3nt: TGTGCCAGCAGGCCCCCTGGGGCCACCGGGGAGCTGTTTTTT

v_gene: TRBV9
j_gene: TRBJ1-1
abundance: .
d_gene: TRBD1
CDR3aa: CASTPSQTGSHTEAFF
CDR3nt: TGTGCCAGCACCCCCTCCCAGACAGGGTCCCATACTGAAGCTTTCTTT

v_gene: TRBV5-1
j_gene: TRBJ2-1
abundance: few
d_gene: TRBD1
CDR3aa: CASSAHRGHEQFF
CDR3nt: TGCGCCAGCAGCGCCCACAGGGGGCATGAGCAGTTCTTC

v_gene: TRBV25-1
j_gene: TRBJ2-3
abundance: once
d_gene: .
CDR3aa: CASSHRTIRDTQYF
CDR3nt: TGTGCCAGCAGTCACCGGACTATCAGAGATACGCAGTATTTT

v_gene: TRBV6-1
j_gene: TRBJ2-4
abundance: .
d_gene: .
CDR3aa: CASSYQLLGDIQYF
CDR3nt: TGTGCCAGCAGTTACCAGCTACTAGGGGACATTCAGTACTTC

v_gene: TRBV5-4
j_gene: TRBJ1-2
abundance: .
d_gene: .
CDR3aa: CASSFPADTYGYTF
CDR3nt: TGTGCCAGCAGCTTTCCCGCAGATACATATGGCTACACCTTC

v_gene: TRBV6-1
j_gene: TRBJ1-4
abundance: few
d_gene: TRBD1
CDR3aa: CASSEGQGNEKLFF
CDR3nt: TGTGCCAGCAGTGAAGGACAGGGCAATGAAAAACTGTTTTTT

v_gene: TRBV28
j_gene: TRBJ1-1
abundance: many
d_gene: .
CDR3aa: CASRILYTGASAEAFF
CDR3nt: TGTGCCAGCAGAATCCTTTATACAGGCGCCAGCGCTGAAGCTTTCTTT

v_gene: TRBV5-6
j_gene: TRBJ2-7
abundance: few
d_gene: .
CDR3aa: CASRGRPGATYEQYF
CDR3nt: TGTGCCAGCAGGGGGCGACCGGGGGCTACCTACGAGCAGTACTTC

v_gene: TRBV30
j_gene: TRBJ2-3
abundance: many
d_gene: .
CDR3aa: CAWSRQTSTDTQYF
CDR3nt: TGTGCCTGGAGCAGACAGACTAGCACAGATACGCAGTATTTT

v_gene: TRBV7-9
j_gene: TRBJ1-2
abundance: many
d_gene: TRBD1
CDR3aa: CASSSPRDRAYGYTF
CDR3nt: TGTGCCAGCAGCTCGCCAAGGGACAGGGCCTATGGCTACACCTTC

v_gene: TRBV28
j_gene: TRBJ1-5
abundance: few
d_gene: .
CDR3aa: CASDRNRANQPQHF
CDR3nt: TGTGCCAGCGACAGAAACAGGGCCAATCAGCCCCAGCATTTT

v_gene: TRBV15
j_gene: TRBJ2-5
abundance: many
d_gene: TRBD2
CDR3aa: CATSFRTSGSEETQYF
CDR3nt: TGTGCCACCAGCTTCCGGACTAGCGGGAGTGAAGAGACCCAGTACTTC

v_gene: TRBV11-1
j_gene: TRBJ2-7
abundance: many
d_gene: TRBD2
CDR3aa: CASSSRLAGAYEQYF
CDR3nt: TGTGCCAGCAGCTCCCGACTAGCGGGGGCCTACGAGCAGTACTTC